The 8 T cell receptor beta chains presented below share a single source sample, sequenced in a study of cytomegalovirus exposure and HLA in healthy donors. Vbeta (60) and Jbeta (13) primers were used in the PCR. Libraries were prepared by immunoSEQ multiplex PCR; TCRdb keeps only in-frame clonotypes and omits some of them. Among about 130,000 clones listed, 81% were seen once. Sequences were obtained from PBMCs. These receptors came from a man in his late teens or twenties in good health and CMV-seronegative.

This rearrangement joins TRBV5-5 to TRBJ1-2; D is unclear. Germline-derived CDR1 and CDR2 are SGHKS and YYEKEE (reference sequence). V was shortened by 2 bases and J by 3 bases, with 5 bases between the two germline ends. This CDR3 is 12 amino acids long. CDR3 protein: CASSFADYGYTF. The DNA for the CDR3 is TGTGCCAGCAGCTTTGCAGACTATGGCTACACCTTC. The complete variable domain, with remaining parts taken from reference TRBV5-5 and TRBJ1-2, reads DAGVTQSPTHLIKTRGQQVTLRCSPISGHKSVSWYQQVLGQGPQFIFQYYEKEERGRGNFPDRFSARQFPNYSSELNVNALLLGDSALYLCASSFADYGYTFGSGTRLTVV.

This chain links TRBV7-2 with TRBJ1-1; 7 bases match TRBD1. Looked up from germline, CDR1 is SGHTA and CDR2 is FQGNSA. After removal of 4 bases from V and 7 bases from J, the junction contained 6 bases not matched to a gene. The CDR3 has 13 residues. CDR3 coding DNA: TGTGCCAGCAGCTACGACAGGGTTAGTGAAGCTTTCTTT. Translation: CASSYDRVSEAFF.

The rearrangement joins TRBV27 to TRBJ1-5, with D possibly TRBD1 on 6 matching bases. Trimming removed 5 bases at V and 0 bases at J, with 14 bases between. Looked up from germline, CDR1 is MNHEY and CDR2 is SMNVEV (reference sequence). The CDR3 consists of 16 residues. The DNA for the CDR3 is TGTGCCAGCAGTCCTTATACAGGGAATAGCAATCAGCCCCAGCATTTT. Encoded protein: CASSPYTGNSNQPQHF.

The chain combines TRBV6-1 with TRBJ1-1, with a weak D call TRBD1 (6 bases). Germline CDR1 and CDR2: MNHNS and SASEGT. The CDR3 runs 14 residues. V lost 2 bases and J lost 1, with 8 bases in between. For the CDR3, the DNA is TGTGCCAGCAGTGAAACACAGGGGAACACTGAAGCTTTCTTT. This gives the protein CASSETQGNTEAFF.

This chain connects TRBV7-9 to TRBJ2-7, with 7 bases fitting TRBD2. V lost 6 bases to trimming and J lost 8 bases; unmatched junction nucleotides: 10. This CDR3 contains 13 residues. The V gene's germline CDR1 is SEHNR and CDR2 FQNEAQ (reference sequence). In DNA, the CDR3 is TGTGCCAGCAGAAACGGGGTGGGAGGGCAGCAGTACTTC. It codes for CASRNGVGGQQYF.

The chain joins TRBV5-1 to TRBJ1-2, with 12 bases fitting TRBD1. The CDR3 contains 16 residues. J lost 8 bases, V lost 4 bases, and 12 bases had no gene match. From germline, CDR1 is SGHRS and CDR2 YFSETQ. CDR3 sequence (DNA): TGCGCCAGCAGCATCGGGGGGACAGGGGGCATTGAGGGCTACACCTTC. This encodes CASSIGGTGGIEGYTF.

The V call is TRBV15, the J call TRBJ1-5; D gene uncertain. V dropped 1 base and J dropped 6 bases, with 4 bases sitting between them. CDR3 length: 12 residues. CDR1 and CDR2 (germline): LNHNV, YYDKDF (reference sequence). In nucleotides, the CDR3 is TGTGCCACCAGCAGAGCCTTTCAGCCCCAGCATTTT. It encodes CATSRAFQPQHF.

CDR3 sequence (DNA): TGTGCCACCAGCGACCCCGGGACAGGGCTCTATAGCAATCAGCCCCAGCATTTT. This codes for CATSDPGTGLYSNQPQHF. The genes are TRBV15 and TRBJ1-5, with 9 bases matching TRBD1. The CDR3 has 18 amino acids. V was pared by 5 bases and J by 0 bases, with 11 bases of the junction left unmatched. The V gene's germline CDR1 is LNHNV and CDR2 YYDKDF (reference sequence).